Listed below are T cell receptor beta chains from one sample, sequenced in a study of blood T cell repertoires in COVID-19. Sequenced by immunoSEQ multiplex PCR; TCRdb stores in-frame clones only, minus some. The sample lists about 290,000 clones; around 81% were seen once. The sequenced sample was peripheral blood. The source is a woman aged 50 to 65 with active or convalescent COVID-19. CDR3s include the opening cysteine and the closing phenylalanine or tryptophan. D genes are given only for firm matches. Rows may omit the clone size; those that give it use once, few, many or a size class.

TRBV20-1	TRBD1	-	TRBJ2-7	TGCAGTGCTATCAGGGGGGACAGGGGAAACTTC	CSAIRGDRGNF
TRBV19	-	few	TRBJ2-7	TGTGCCAGTACCCTCACCCTCGGGGAGAACGAGCAGTACTTC	CASTLTLGENEQYF
TRBV5-1	TRBD1	-	TRBJ2-1	TGCGCCAGCAGCAAGACAATGGGGACAGTATCAGGCAATGAGCAGTTCTTC	CASSKTMGTVSGNEQFF
TRBV27	TRBD2	-	TRBJ2-2	TGTGCCAGCAGTTTCCTAGCGGGAGTTGACACCGGGGAGCTGTTTTTT	CASSFLAGVDTGELFF
TRBV7-6	TRBD2	few	TRBJ2-7	TGTGCCAGCACCCCTAGCGGGATCCGGGACGAGCAGTACTTC	CASTPSGIRDEQYF
TRBV7-3	TRBD2	-	TRBJ2-1	TGTGCCAGCAGCTTAAGCGGGACTAGCGGGAACAATGAGCAGTTCTTC	CASSLSGTSGNNEQFF
TRBV30	TRBD2	-	TRBJ2-1	TGTGCCTGGAGTGTAGGGACTAGCCCCGATGAGCAGTTCTTC	CAWSVGTSPDEQFF
TRBV2	-	-	TRBJ2-2	TGTGCCAGCAGTGAAGTCGGGACGAACACCGGGGAGCTGTTTTTT	CASSEVGTNTGELFF
TRBV11-2	-	-	TRBJ2-5	TGTGCCAGCAGCCCCTGGGGCGGCCTCCAAGAGACCCAGTACTTC	CASSPWGGLQETQYF
TRBV29-1	-	-	TRBJ1-2	TGCAGCGTTGATGAACTCTTTAGAGGCTACACCTTC	CSVDELFRGYTF
TRBV28	-	-	TRBJ1-1	TGTGCCAGCAGTTACAAGTACACTGAAGCTTTCTTT	CASSYKYTEAFF
TRBV10-3	-	-	TRBJ2-1	TGTGCCATCAGTGAGTCCGGCGGAACCCCTGGGCAGTTCTTC	CAISESGGTPGQFF
TRBV7-2	TRBD1	-	TRBJ1-3	TGTGCCAGCAGCTTCGGGACAGCTGGAAACACCATATATTTT	CASSFGTAGNTIYF
TRBV4-1	TRBD2	-	TRBJ2-2	TGCGCCAGCAGCACACTAGCGGGAGCCGGGGAGCTGTTTTTT	CASSTLAGAGELFF
TRBV6-5	-	-	TRBJ1-6	TGTGCCAGCAGCTCGGTTGATAATTCACCCCTCCACTTT	CASSSVDNSPLHF
TRBV10-3	-	few	TRBJ2-7	TGTGCCATCAGTGAGTTGGGGACTTTCTACGAGCAGTACTTC	CAISELGTFYEQYF
TRBV18	TRBD1	-	TRBJ2-7	TGTGCCAGCTCATCGACAGGGAAGGAGCAGTACTTC	CASSSTGKEQYF
TRBV19	TRBD1	-	TRBJ1-2	TGTGCCAGTATCCCGGACAGGGCGGCTAACTATGGCTACACCTTC	CASIPDRAANYGYTF
TRBV3-1/TRBV3-2	-	-	TRBJ2-7	TGTGCCAGCAGCCAAGGGCACCAACCCTACGAGCAGTACTTC	CASSQGHQPYEQYF
TRBV19	TRBD2	-	TRBJ2-1	TGTGCCAGTAGTCCCAGGACTAGCGGGTATTCCAGCTCCTACAATGAGCAGTTCTTC	CASSPRTSGYSSSYNEQFF
TRBV30	-	-	TRBJ1-1	TGTGCCTGGAGTATAAGGGAGGATGAAGCTTTCTTT	CAWSIREDEAFF
TRBV18	-	-	TRBJ2-1	TGTGCCAGCTCATCAGCAGGGGTTTCCTACAATGAGCAGTTCTTC	CASSSAGVSYNEQFF
TRBV30	-	-	TRBJ2-7	TGTGCCTGGAGTGTAACTGGGCTCCCCCTAGCCCAGTACTTC	CAWSVTGLPLAQYF
TRBV27	-	-	TRBJ1-2	TGTGCCAGCAGTTTAAACAGGGCCACCTACCACTATGGCTACACCTTC	CASSLNRATYHYGYTF
TRBV6-2/TRBV6-3	-	once	TRBJ2-5	TGTGCCAGCAGTTACCCAGGAGGGCAAGAGACCCAGTACTTC	CASSYPGGQETQYF
TRBV28	-	-	TRBJ1-1	TGTGCCAGCAGTCCTAAGGGAAACAGGGAAGCTTTCTTT	CASSPKGNREAFF
TRBV15	-	-	TRBJ2-5	TGTGCCACCAGCTTGGGACACGCTGAAGAGACCCAGTACTTC	CATSLGHAEETQYF
TRBV28	-	many	TRBJ1-2	TGTGCCAGCAGTAAGGCGGGACTCAATATTGGCTACACCTTC	CASSKAGLNIGYTF
TRBV11-1	TRBD2	-	TRBJ2-1	TGTGCCAGCAGCTCCCCAAGAGCGGGAGGTTTCAATGAGCAGTTCTTC	CASSSPRAGGFNEQFF
TRBV5-1	TRBD2	-	TRBJ2-3	TGCGCCAGCAGCTTGGGGGCGGGAGTGGCAAGCACAGATACGCAGTATTTT	CASSLGAGVASTDTQYF
TRBV4-1	TRBD1	-	TRBJ1-2	TGCGCCAGCAGCCGGCCTGGACAGGGTGTTAATGGCTACACCTTC	CASSRPGQGVNGYTF
TRBV10-3	-	-	TRBJ2-5	TGTGCCATCTCTAGCGTTCAAGAGACCCAGTACTTC	CAISSVQETQYF
TRBV5-8	TRBD2	-	TRBJ2-1	TGTGCCAGCAGCTTGAGCGGGATTATCAATGAGCAGTTCTTC	CASSLSGIINEQFF
TRBV2	TRBD1	-	TRBJ1-1	TGTGCCAGCATAGGACAGGGGGGTGAAGCTTTCTTT	CASIGQGGEAFF
TRBV5-6	TRBD2	-	TRBJ2-3	TGTGCCAGCAGTAAGCCGGGACTAGACACAGATACGCAGTATTTT	CASSKPGLDTDTQYF
TRBV4-2	-	-	TRBJ2-1	TGTGCCAGCAGCCAAGGCGGGGTTAGCTCCTACAATGAGCAGTTCTTC	CASSQGGVSSYNEQFF
TRBV30	-	-	TRBJ1-1	TGTGCCTGGGCCCCTGGGGGGGGAAACACTGAAGCTTTCTTT	CAWAPGGGNTEAFF
TRBV19	-	-	TRBJ1-1	TGTGCCAGTAGTATCGGCCACAGTAGTGTAGAAGCTTTCTTT	CASSIGHSSVEAFF
TRBV5-1	-	few	TRBJ2-5	TGCGCCAGCAGCTTCGTGGGGAGGGAGACCCAGTACTTC	CASSFVGRETQYF
TRBV30	-	-	TRBJ1-2	TGTGCCTGGAGTGTAGTTAGACTGACTACTTATGGCTACACCTTC	CAWSVVRLTTYGYTF
TRBV18	TRBD1	-	TRBJ2-7	TGTGCCAGCTCCCAAACAGGGGGGAGCTCCTACGAGCAGTACTTC	CASSQTGGSSYEQYF
TRBV11-2	-	-	TRBJ1-6	TGTGCCAGCAGCTCAGGGGCTTTCTCGGCGACCTACGCGAATTCACCCCTCCACTTT	CASSSGAFSATYANSPLHF
TRBV4-1	-	-	TRBJ1-2	TGCGCCAGCAGCCAAGTCAGGGTCGTCTATGGCTACACCTTC	CASSQVRVVYGYTF
TRBV10-2	-	-	TRBJ2-3	TGCGCCAGCCAACAGGGCCTTAGCACAGATACGCAGTATTTT	CASQQGLSTDTQYF
TRBV19	TRBD1	once	TRBJ1-3	TGTGCCAGTAGTAACCGGGACAGGTTCTCTGGAAACACCATATATTTT	CASSNRDRFSGNTIYF
TRBV10-2	-	-	TRBJ1-1	TGCGCCAGCAGTGAGACAGGACCGAACACTGAAGCTTTCTTT	CASSETGPNTEAFF
TRBV3-1/TRBV3-2	TRBD2	-	TRBJ2-5	TGTGCCAGCAGCCCCCGGACTAGCGGGAGGGTGACCCAGTACTTC	CASSPRTSGRVTQYF
TRBV7-6	-	-	TRBJ2-3	TGTGCCAGCAGCTTAGCGCCCGGGGAAGACACAGATACGCAGTATTTT	CASSLAPGEDTDTQYF
TRBV15	TRBD1	once	TRBJ1-5	TGTGCCACCAGCAGACTCCAGGGGGTTCAGCCCCAGCATTTT	CATSRLQGVQPQHF
TRBV5-1	TRBD1	-	TRBJ1-3	TGCGCCAGCAGCCAGGGACAGACATTCTCTGGAAACACCATATATTTT	CASSQGQTFSGNTIYF
TRBV6-5	-	-	TRBJ1-2	TGTGCCAGCAGTACCACCCATGGCGGCTACACCTTC	CASSTTHGGYTF
TRBV4-2	-	-	TRBJ2-1	TGTGCCAGCAGCCAAGACTGGGCGGGACGGAACAATGAGCAGTTCTTC	CASSQDWAGRNNEQFF
TRBV28	TRBD1	-	TRBJ2-3	TGTGCCAGCAGTCAAGACAGGGCCAGGAGCACAGATACGCAGTATTTT	CASSQDRARSTDTQYF
TRBV28	-	-	TRBJ2-2	TGTGCCAGCAGACCACCCGGGACTCTAAACACCGGGGAGCTGTTTTTT	CASRPPGTLNTGELFF
TRBV5-1	-	few	TRBJ1-1	TGCGCCAGCAGCTTCACCCCGACAGGCTGGGCTGAAGCTTTCTTT	CASSFTPTGWAEAFF
TRBV2	-	many	TRBJ1-1	TGTGCCAGCACCCGGGGGAACACTGAAGCTTTCTTT	CASTRGNTEAFF
TRBV5-5	-	-	TRBJ2-6	TGTGCCAGCACCACAAGCTCTGGGGCCAACGTCCTGACTTTC	CASTTSSGANVLTF
TRBV10-3	-	-	TRBJ2-1	TGTGCCATCAGTTTCTCCGGGACTTGGAATGAGCAGTTCTTC	CAISFSGTWNEQFF
TRBV28	TRBD1	-	TRBJ1-3	TGTGCCAGCAGGTGGACAGGGCACAGCTCTGGAAACACCATATATTTT	CASRWTGHSSGNTIYF
TRBV6-5	-	-	TRBJ1-4	TGTGCCAGCAGTTACAGCAAATTTGCAACTAATGAAAAACTGTTTTTT	CASSYSKFATNEKLFF